This entry describes one TCR beta chain. The antigen is not known. These data originate in a study of identical twins. Study observations and caveats: Invariant populations such as MAIT and iNKT cells could partly muddle zero-insertion analyses. Twins' surplus sharing was weaker for beta out-of-frame sequences. The more abundant beta clonotypes in cord blood had fewer insertions, and memory repertoires did not show this.

The length of the CDR3 is 15 residues. Germline lookup yields CDR1 LNHNV and CDR2 YYDKDF (reference sequence). V lost 6 bases to trimming and J lost 5 bases; unmatched junction nucleotides: 9. TCRdb used MiXCR to reprocess the 5' RACE reads, holding one entry per CDR3 protein. Seen here are 510,000 or so distinct CDR3 sequences, roughly 15% observed once, and the top ten hold about 0.4%. This sample was also put to use in a study of yellow fever vaccine responses in identical twins. That work adds: After vaccination, twins' T cell response reportedly seemed partly convergent, partly personalized.

The J gene is TRBJ1-5, the V gene TRBV15, with TRBD1 matching over 8 bases. This TCR derives from a woman between 18 and 29 years old in good health. The sample taken for sequencing was CD4+ T cells sorted from blood. The DNA for the CDR3 is TGTGCCACCAGTCGATTGACAGGGGTACATCAGCCCCAGCATTTT. This sequence encodes CATSRLTGVHQPQHF.